This T cell receptor (beta chain) was recovered during a study of prognosis after radiotherapy for stage I lung cancer. Background on the study: Some 13 of the patients were found to have newly diagnosed primary stage I lung tumors, and several were living with oligometastatic NSCLC after surgical resection of the primary tumor.

Trimming pared 4 bases from V and 2 bases from J, leaving 17 bases between. The germline gives CDR1 SNHLY, CDR2 FYNNEI. CDR3 size: 17 residues. Template was genomic DNA; TCR beta CDR3 amplified in two multiplex PCR rounds. Primers specific to each TRBV and TRBJ gene were used in first-round PCR. MiXCR, applied by TCRdb to the multiplex PCR reads, yields one record per CDR3 protein. The sample lists tens of thousands of distinct CDR3 sequences, approximately 25% occurring once. At least ten counts were recorded for this clonotype. As yet, its antigen is unknown. Whole-study results and caveats: Usage of TRBV and TRBJ genes reportedly differed between metastatic and non-metastatic patients.

This TCR came from a donor aged 50 or older with non-small cell lung cancer. The chain is built from TRBV2 and TRBJ2-2; no clear D. The input for sequencing was PBMCs, taken before or after stereotactic body radiation therapy (not recorded which). The CDR3 DNA sequence: TGTGCCAGCAGTGCGCGAACTGCTCGCACCAACACCGGGGAGCTGTTTTTT. Translation: CASSARTARTNTGELFF.